This note documents a single T cell receptor beta chain sequence. Its antigen is unidentified. The PCR contained 60 Vbeta and 13 Jbeta primers. Libraries were prepared by immunoSEQ multiplex PCR; TCRdb keeps only in-frame clonotypes and omits some of them. The sample gives some 170,000 clones, 76% of which show up once; over 1.1% is in the top ten. The sample comes from a study of cytomegalovirus exposure and HLA in healthy donors. Whole-study context: Assignment to the Caucasian-associated ancestry cluster applied to 75% to 85% of the approximately 400 genotyped donors.

Broader study findings: In vitro data verified a few CMV-associated chains as specific for CMV antigens. Sequences of the TCR beta chain were said to predict the HLA-A and HLA-B alleles of most subjects accurately.

Germline V CDR1 and CDR2: SGHDN, FVKESK. With 4 bases clipped from V and 5 bases from J, the junction kept 21 bases outside the gene matches. The CDR3 length is 19 residues. Those who donated were healthy bone marrow donors. The sample consisted of PBMCs. V is TRBV14 and J is TRBJ2-7; the match to TRBD2 covers 9 bases. This receptor was identified in a man in his fifties or sixties in good health and CMV-seronegative. CDR3 in DNA: TGTGCCAGCAGCCTGTACCACCCCACCGCGCGCGGGAGGGGGAACGAGCAGTACTTC. Translation: CASSLYHPTARGRGNEQYF.